The rows below give T cell receptor beta chains drawn from one sample of a study of cytotoxic CD8 clonotypes in ibrutinib-treated CLL. TCRdb's copy holds only in-frame clones and misses some; the assay was immunoSEQ multiplex PCR. Of approximately 330,000 clones listed, 80% were seen once; the top ten hold more than 6%. The sample was PBMCs, taken before ibrutinib treatment. All receptors come from a human donor with chronic lymphocytic leukemia. Both conserved end residues are part of each CDR3. Fields, in order: J gene, V gene, D gene, CDR3 length, clone size, CDR3 protein, CDR3 DNA. D genes are given only for firm matches. Part of the rows lack a size; the others show once, few, many or a class for expanded clones.

TRBJ1-1 | TRBV19 | - | 14 | - | CASSMRRGDTEAFF | TGTGCCAGTAGTATGAGGAGGGGGGACACTGAAGCTTTCTTT
TRBJ2-1 | TRBV7-2 | TRBD2 | 15 | - | CASSLGLAGGVEQFF | TGTGCCAGCAGCTTAGGACTAGCGGGAGGAGTTGAGCAGTTCTTC
TRBJ1-5 | TRBV6-1 | - | 14 | once | CASSAVRNNQPQHF | TGTGCCAGCAGCGCTGTTAGAAACAATCAGCCCCAGCATTTT
TRBJ2-7 | TRBV5-1 | TRBD2 | 16 | - | CASSSPGWSGSHEQYF | TGCGCCAGCAGCTCCCCTGGGTGGAGCGGGAGCCACGAGCAGTACTTC
TRBJ2-5 | TRBV19 | TRBD2 | 14 | few | CASTQGAGEETQYF | TGTGCCAGTACCCAAGGGGCGGGAGAAGAGACCCAGTACTTC
TRBJ2-7 | TRBV6-5 | TRBD1 | 14 | - | CASSAGTGGYEQYF | TGTGCCAGCAGTGCTGGGACAGGGGGCTACGAGCAGTACTTC
TRBJ2-2 | TRBV5-6 | TRBD2 | 16 | - | CASSLGLAGNTGELFF | TGTGCCAGCAGCTTAGGACTAGCGGGGAACACCGGGGAGCTGTTTTTT
TRBJ2-7 | TRBV28 | - | 14 | - | CASSPKWRKHEQYF | TGTGCCAGCAGTCCCAAGTGGAGAAAGCACGAGCAGTACTTC
TRBJ1-4 | TRBV7-8 | - | 13 | - | CASSLVRDGKLFF | TGTGCCAGCAGCTTGGTCAGGGACGGAAAACTGTTTTTT
TRBJ2-3 | TRBV18 | - | 14 | - | CASSPLSSTDTQYF | TGTGCCAGCTCACCACTCTCAAGCACAGATACGCAGTATTTT